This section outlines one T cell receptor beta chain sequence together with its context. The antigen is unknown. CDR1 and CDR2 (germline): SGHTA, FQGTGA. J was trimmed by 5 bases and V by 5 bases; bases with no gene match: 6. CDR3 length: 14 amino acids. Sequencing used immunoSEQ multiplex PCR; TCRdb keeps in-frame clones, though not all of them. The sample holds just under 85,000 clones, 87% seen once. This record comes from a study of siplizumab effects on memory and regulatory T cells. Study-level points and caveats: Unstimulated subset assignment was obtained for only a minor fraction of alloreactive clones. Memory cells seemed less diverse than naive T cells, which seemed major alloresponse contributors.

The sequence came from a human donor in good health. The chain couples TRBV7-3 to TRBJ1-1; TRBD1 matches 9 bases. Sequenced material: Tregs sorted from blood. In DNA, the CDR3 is TGTGCCAGCAGCCCCCAACAGGGGGCGACTGAAGCTTTCTTT. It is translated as CASSPQQGATEAFF.